Described below is a single T cell receptor (beta chain) sequence and its context. What it recognizes is unknown. V shed 0 bases, J shed 7 bases, and the junction held 3 bases outside the gene matches. CDR1 SGHRS and CDR2 YFSETQ come from the germline V gene. The CDR3 is 13 residues long. The record originates from a study of radiotherapy plus CTLA-4 blockade in lung cancer. Study-wide points: According to reports, early shifts in blood T cell clones, alongside interferon-beta, forecast response most accurately. Clones of tumor-derived TCRs expanded in blood after radiotherapy plus ipilimumab.

Sequenced by immunoSEQ multiplex PCR; TCRdb stores in-frame clones only, minus some. This table holds 40,000 to 45,000 clones, about 70% found once. The genes are TRBV5-1 and TRBJ1-2; TRBD1 matches 7 bases. This sample comprised peripheral blood, obtained from a patient treated with radiotherapy plus ipilimumab. The TCR comes from a human donor with non-small cell lung cancer who had stable disease on radiotherapy plus ipilimumab. CDR3 sequence (DNA): TGCGCCAGCAGCTTGGAGGGGGCGGCTGGCTACACCTTC. Translating it yields CASSLEGAAGYTF.